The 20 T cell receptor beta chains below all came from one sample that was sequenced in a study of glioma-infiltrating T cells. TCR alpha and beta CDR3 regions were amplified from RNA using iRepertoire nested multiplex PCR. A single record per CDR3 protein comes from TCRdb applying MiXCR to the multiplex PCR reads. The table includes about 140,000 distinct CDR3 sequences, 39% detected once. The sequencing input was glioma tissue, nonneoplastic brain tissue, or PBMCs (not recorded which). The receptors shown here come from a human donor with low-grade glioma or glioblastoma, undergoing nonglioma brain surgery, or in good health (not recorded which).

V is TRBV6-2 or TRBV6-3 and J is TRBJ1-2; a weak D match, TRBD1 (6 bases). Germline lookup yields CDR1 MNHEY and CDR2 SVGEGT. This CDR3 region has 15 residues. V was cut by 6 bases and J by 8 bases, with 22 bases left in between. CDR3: CASRDYDRSLWGYTF. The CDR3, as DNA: TGTGCCAGCAGAGATTACGACAGGAGCCTTTGGGGCTACACCTTC.

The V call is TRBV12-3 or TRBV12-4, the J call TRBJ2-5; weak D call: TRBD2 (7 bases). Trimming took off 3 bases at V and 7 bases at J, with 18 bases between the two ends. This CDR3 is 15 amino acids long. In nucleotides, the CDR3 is TGTGCCAGCAGTTTTTTGGATGCGGGGGCTGGGACCCAGTACTTC. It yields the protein CASSFLDAGAGTQYF.

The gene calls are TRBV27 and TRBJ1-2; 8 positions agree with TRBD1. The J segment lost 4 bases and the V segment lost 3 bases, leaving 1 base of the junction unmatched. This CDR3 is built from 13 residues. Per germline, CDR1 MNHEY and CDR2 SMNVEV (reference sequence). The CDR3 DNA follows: TGTGCCAGCAGTTTGACAGGGGTCTATGGCTACACCTTC. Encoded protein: CASSLTGVYGYTF.

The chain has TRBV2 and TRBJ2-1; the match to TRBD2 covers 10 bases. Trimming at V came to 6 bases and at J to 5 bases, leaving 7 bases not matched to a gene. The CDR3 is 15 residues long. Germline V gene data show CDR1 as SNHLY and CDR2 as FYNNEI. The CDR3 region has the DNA TGTGCCAGCAGCCCGGGACTAGCGAAGAACAATGAGCAGTTCTTC. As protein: CASSPGLAKNNEQFF.

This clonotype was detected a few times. This CDR3 reads CSARAVQGALTEAFF. CDR3 bases: TGCAGTGCTAGAGCGGTACAGGGGGCCCTGACTGAAGCTTTCTTT. V and J are TRBV20-1 and TRBJ1-1; 9 bases line up with TRBD1. This CDR3 is 15 amino acids long. Germline V CDR1 and CDR2: DFQATT, SNEGSKA (reference sequence). V was pared by 1 base and J by 5 bases, with 8 bases of the junction left unmatched.

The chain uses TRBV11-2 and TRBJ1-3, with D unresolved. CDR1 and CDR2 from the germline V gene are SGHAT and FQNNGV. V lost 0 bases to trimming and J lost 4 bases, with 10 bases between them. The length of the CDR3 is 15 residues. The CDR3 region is CASSLDRSLGNTIYF. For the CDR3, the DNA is TGTGCCAGCAGCTTAGACAGGTCGCTCGGAAACACCATATATTTT.

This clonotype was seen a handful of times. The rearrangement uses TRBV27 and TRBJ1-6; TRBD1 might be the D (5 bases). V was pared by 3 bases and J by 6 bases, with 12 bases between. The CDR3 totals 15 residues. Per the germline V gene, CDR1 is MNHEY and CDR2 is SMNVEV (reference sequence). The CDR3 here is CASSLMGEGNSPLHF. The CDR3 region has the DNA TGTGCCAGCAGTTTGATGGGGGAGGGTAATTCACCCCTCCACTTT.

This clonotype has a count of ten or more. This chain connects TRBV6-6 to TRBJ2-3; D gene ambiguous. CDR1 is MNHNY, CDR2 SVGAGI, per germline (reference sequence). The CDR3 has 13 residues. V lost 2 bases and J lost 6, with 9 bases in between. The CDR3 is CASSYVVGDTQYF. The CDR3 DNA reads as TGTGCCAGCAGTTACGTGGTGGGGGATACGCAGTATTTT.

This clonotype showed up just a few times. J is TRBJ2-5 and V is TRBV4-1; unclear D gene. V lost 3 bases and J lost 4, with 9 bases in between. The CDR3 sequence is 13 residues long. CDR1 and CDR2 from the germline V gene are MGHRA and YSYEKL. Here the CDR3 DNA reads TGCGCCAGCAGCCAGAATCCGATAGAGACCCAGTACTTC. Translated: CASSQNPIETQYF.

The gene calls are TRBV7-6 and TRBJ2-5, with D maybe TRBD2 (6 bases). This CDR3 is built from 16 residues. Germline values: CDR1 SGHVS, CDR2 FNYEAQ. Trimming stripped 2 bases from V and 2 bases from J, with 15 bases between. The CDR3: CASSLNSGFPQETQYF. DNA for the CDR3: TGTGCCAGCAGCTTAAATAGCGGATTCCCTCAAGAGACCCAGTACTTC.

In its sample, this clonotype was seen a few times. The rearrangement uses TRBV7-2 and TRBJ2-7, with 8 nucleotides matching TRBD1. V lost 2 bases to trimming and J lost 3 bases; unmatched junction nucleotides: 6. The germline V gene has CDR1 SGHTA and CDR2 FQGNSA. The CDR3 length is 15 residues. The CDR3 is CASSLFQGANYEQYF. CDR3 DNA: TGTGCCAGCAGCTTATTCCAGGGGGCAAACTACGAGCAGTACTTC.

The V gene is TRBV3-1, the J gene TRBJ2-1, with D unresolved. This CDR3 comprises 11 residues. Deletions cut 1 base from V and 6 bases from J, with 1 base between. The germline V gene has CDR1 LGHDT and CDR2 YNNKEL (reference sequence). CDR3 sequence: CASSQANEQFF. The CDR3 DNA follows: TGTGCCAGCAGCCAAGCCAATGAGCAGTTCTTC.

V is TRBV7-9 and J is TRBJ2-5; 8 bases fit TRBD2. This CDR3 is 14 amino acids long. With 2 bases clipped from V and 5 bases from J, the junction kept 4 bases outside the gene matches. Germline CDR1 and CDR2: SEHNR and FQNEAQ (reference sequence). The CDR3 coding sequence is TGTGCCAGCAGCTTATACACGGGGGGGGAGACCCAGTACTTC. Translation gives CASSLYTGGETQYF.

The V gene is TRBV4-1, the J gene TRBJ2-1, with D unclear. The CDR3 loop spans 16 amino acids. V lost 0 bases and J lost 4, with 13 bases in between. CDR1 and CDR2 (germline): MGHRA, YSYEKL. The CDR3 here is CASSQDQASRYNEQFF. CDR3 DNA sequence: TGCGCCAGCAGCCAAGATCAGGCGTCGAGGTACAATGAGCAGTTCTTC.

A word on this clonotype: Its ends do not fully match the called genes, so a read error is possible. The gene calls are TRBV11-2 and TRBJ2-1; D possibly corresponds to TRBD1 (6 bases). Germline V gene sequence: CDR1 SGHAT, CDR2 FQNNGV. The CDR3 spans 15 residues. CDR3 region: CTSSFVHRANNEQFF. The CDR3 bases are TGTACCAGCAGCTTTGTTCACAGGGCTAACAATGAGCAGTTCTTC.

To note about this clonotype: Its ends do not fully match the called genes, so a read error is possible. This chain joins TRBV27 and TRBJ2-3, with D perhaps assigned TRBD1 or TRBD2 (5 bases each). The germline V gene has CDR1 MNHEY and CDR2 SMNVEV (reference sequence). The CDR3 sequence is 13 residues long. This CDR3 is CASSLSMGDTHHF. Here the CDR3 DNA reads TGTGCCAGCAGTTTATCTATGGGGGATACGCATCATTTT.

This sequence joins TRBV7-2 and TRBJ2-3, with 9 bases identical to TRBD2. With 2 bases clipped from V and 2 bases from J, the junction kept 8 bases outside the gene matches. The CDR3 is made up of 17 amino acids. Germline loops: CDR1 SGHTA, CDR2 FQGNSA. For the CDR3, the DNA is TGTGCCAGCAGCTTACCCCGACTAGCGGTGACCACAGATACGCAGTATTTT. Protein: CASSLPRLAVTTDTQYF. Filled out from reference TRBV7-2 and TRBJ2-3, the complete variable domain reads GAGVSQSPSNKVTEKGKDVELRCDPISGHTALYWYRQSLGQGLEFLIYFQGNSAPDKSGLPSDRFSAERTGGSVSTLTIQRTQQEDSAVYLCASSLPRLAVTTDTQYFGPGTRLTVL.

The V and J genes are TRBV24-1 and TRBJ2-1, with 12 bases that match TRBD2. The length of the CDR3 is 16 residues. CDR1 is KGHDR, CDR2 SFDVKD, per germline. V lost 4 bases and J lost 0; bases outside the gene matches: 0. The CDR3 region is CATSETSGGSYNEQFF. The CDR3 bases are TGTGCCACCAGTGAGACTAGCGGGGGCTCCTACAATGAGCAGTTCTTC.

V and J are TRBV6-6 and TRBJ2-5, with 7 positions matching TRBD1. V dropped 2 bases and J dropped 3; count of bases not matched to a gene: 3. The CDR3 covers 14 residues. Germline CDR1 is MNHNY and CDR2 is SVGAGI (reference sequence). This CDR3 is CASSYEGGKETQYF. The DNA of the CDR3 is TGTGCCAGCAGTTACGAAGGGGGCAAAGAGACCCAGTACTTC.

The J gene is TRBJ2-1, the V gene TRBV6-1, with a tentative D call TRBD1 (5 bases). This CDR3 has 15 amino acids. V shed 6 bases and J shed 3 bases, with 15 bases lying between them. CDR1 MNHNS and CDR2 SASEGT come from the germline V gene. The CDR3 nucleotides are TGTGCCAGCAGGAACTGGGGCCAGGGCTACAATGAGCAGTTCTTC. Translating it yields CASRNWGQGYNEQFF.